Described below is a single T cell receptor beta chain sequence and its context. Its antigen remains unknown. This PCR relied on a set of 60 Vbeta primers and 13 Jbeta primers. Assay used: immunoSEQ multiplex PCR; TCRdb lists only in-frame clones, some missing. The repertoire consists of about 200,000 clones, with around nine tenths occurring once and the leading ten covering around 0.3%. These data belong to a study of cytomegalovirus exposure and HLA in healthy donors. On the study more broadly: The study's early data release held roughly 91 million unique TCRs from HLA-typed donors. Study-level results: Per published reports, the classifier diagnosed cytomegalovirus status with high specificity and sensitivity.

Each of the donors was a healthy bone marrow donor. This CDR3 is 17 amino acids long. CDR1 is LNHDA and CDR2 is SQIVND in the germline V gene (reference sequence). V lost 2 bases, J lost 3 bases, and 7 bases stayed unmatched. This chain uses TRBV19 with TRBJ1-1; 12 bases are a match to TRBD1. The TCR sequence derives from a woman between 25 and 40 years old in good health and CMV-seronegative. The sample consisted of PBMCs. As DNA, the CDR3 is TGTGCCAGTAGTATAAGGGACAGGGGGCGGTCGGACACTGAAGCTTTCTTT. Translation gives CASSIRDRGRSDTEAFF. The full variable domain, completed using reference TRBV19 and TRBJ1-1, is DGGITQSPKYLFRKEGQNVTLSCEQNLNHDAMYWYRQDPGQGLRLIYYSQIVNDFQKGDIAEGYSVSREKKESFPLTVTSAQKNPTAFYLCASSIRDRGRSDTEAFFGQGTRLTVV.